This T cell receptor (beta chain) was documented in a study of STAT5B mutations in CD4+ large granular lymphocyte leukemia. Findings and caveats of the study: No patients shared main leukemic clonotypes, though around 24% appeared at low frequency elsewhere.

In this sample, this clone turned up a few times. Antigen unknown. Controls came from buffy coats of healthy blood donors. The CDR3 spans 12 residues. From germline, CDR1 is LNHDA and CDR2 SQIVND (reference sequence). The ends were cut back, 2 bases at V and 10 bases at J, with 10 bases in the middle. Clones were read by immunoSEQ multiplex PCR, and TCRdb kept only the in-frame ones, dropping some. The sample lists some 28,000 clones, 65% to 75% occurring once. This sequence was found in a human donor in good health. The genes are TRBV19 and TRBJ2-3, with D tentatively TRBD2 (5 bases). Sequencing used CD4+ T cells from blood buffy coats. The CDR3, as DNA: TGTGCCAGTAGTATACCCGGTAGCGCGCAGTATTTT. Translation: CASSIPGSAQYF.